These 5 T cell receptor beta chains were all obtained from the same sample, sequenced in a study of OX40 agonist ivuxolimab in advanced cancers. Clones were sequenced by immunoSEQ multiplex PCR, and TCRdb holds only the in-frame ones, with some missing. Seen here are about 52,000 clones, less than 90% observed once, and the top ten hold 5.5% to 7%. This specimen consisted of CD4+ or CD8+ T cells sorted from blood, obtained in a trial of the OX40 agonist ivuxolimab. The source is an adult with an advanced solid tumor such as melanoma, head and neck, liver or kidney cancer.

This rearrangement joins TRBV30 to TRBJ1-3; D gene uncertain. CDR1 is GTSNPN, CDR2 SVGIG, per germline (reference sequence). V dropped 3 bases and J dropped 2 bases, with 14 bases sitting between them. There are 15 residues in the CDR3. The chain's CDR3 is CAWRKKVLTGNTIYF. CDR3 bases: TGTGCCTGGAGGAAAAAAGTCCTCACTGGAAACACCATATATTTT.

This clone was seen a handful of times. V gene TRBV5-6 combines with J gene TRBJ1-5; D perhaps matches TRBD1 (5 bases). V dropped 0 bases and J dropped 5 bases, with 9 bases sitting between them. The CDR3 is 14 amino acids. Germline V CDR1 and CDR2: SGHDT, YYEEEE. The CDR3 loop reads CASSLERDDQPQHF. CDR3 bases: TGTGCCAGCAGCTTGGAGCGGGACGATCAGCCCCAGCATTTT.

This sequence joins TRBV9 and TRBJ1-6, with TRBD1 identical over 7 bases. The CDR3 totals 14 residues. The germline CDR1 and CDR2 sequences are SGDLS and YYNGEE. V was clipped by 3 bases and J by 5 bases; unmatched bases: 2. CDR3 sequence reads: CASSAGQDNSPLHF. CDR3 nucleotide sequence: TGTGCCAGCAGCGCCGGACAGGATAATTCACCCCTCCACTTT.

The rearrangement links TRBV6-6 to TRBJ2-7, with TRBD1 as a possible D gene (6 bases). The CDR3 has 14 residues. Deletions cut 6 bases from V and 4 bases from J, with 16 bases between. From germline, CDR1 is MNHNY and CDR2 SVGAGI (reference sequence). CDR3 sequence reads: CASSPGQSVYEQYF. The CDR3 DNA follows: TGTGCCAGCAGCCCGGGACAAAGCGTATACGAGCAGTACTTC.

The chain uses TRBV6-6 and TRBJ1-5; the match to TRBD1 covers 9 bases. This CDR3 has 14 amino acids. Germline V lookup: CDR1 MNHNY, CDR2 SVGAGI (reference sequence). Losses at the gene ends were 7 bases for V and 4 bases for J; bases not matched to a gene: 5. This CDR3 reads CASTQTGGNQPQHF. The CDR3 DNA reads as TGTGCCAGCACCCAGACAGGGGGGAATCAGCCCCAGCATTTT.